This T cell receptor (beta chain) was observed in a study of OX40 agonist ivuxolimab in advanced cancers. Germline values: CDR1 LNHDA, CDR2 SQIVND (reference sequence). With 3 bases removed from V and 10 bases from J, the gap between germline ends came to 15 bases. The CDR3 loop spans 13 amino acids. This table comes from immunoSEQ multiplex PCR, and its TCRdb copy is limited to in-frame clones, with some not included. The sample has 57,000 or so clones; 84% are singletons. The source material was CD4+ or CD8+ T cells sorted from blood, sampled in a trial of the OX40 agonist ivuxolimab. This TCR was recovered from an adult with an advanced solid tumor such as melanoma, head and neck, liver or kidney cancer. The chain employs TRBV19 and TRBJ1-1, with D perhaps matching TRBD1 (6 bases). The CDR3 sequence: CASSMGSFRGAFF. The CDR3 region has the DNA TGTGCCAGTAGTATGGGCAGCTTCAGGGGAGCTTTCTTT.